These 20 T cell receptor beta chains came from one sample sequenced in a study of T and B cells in COVID-19 patients. TRB was amplified from about 260-540 ng of blood genomic DNA. Multiplex PCR with BIOMED2 TRB-A/B primer pools amplified TRB rearrangements. TCRdb processed the multiplex PCR reads anew with MiXCR; each CDR3 protein has one entry. The data hold some 6,000 distinct CDR3 sequences, with about a quarter observed a single time. The specimen was blood. The source is a human donor with active COVID-19.

This clonotype ranks as medium-sized. CDR3 bases: TGTGCCAGCAGTTACCCCGCCGCCACCGGGGAGCTGTTTTTT. This encodes CASSYPAATGELFF. The genes are TRBV6-6 and TRBJ2-2; the D is unclear. CDR1 is MNHNY, CDR2 SVGAGI, per germline (reference sequence). The CDR3 has 14 amino acids. Trimming took off 2 bases at V and 4 bases at J, with 8 bases between the two ends.

The chain combines TRBV19 with TRBJ1-2; 9 nucleotides align to TRBD1. V shed 8 bases, J shed 3 bases, and the junction held 4 bases outside the gene matches. The CDR3 spans 13 residues. Germline V CDR1 and CDR2: LNHDA, SQIVND (reference sequence). The CDR3 spells CASRGQGYYGYTF. The CDR3 DNA is TGTGCCAGTCGGGGACAGGGCTACTATGGCTACACCTTC.

V usage is TRBV11-1 and J usage is TRBJ1-3; D is undetermined. Trimming stripped 5 bases from V and 0 bases from J, with 5 bases between. This CDR3 has 13 residues. Looked up from germline, CDR1 is SGHAT and CDR2 is FQDESV (reference sequence). The CDR3 protein is CASSRRSGNTIYF. Here the CDR3 DNA reads TGTGCCAGCAGCCGACGCTCTGGAAACACCATATATTTT.

The V and J genes are TRBV7-9 and TRBJ2-5; D may be TRBD2 (6 bases). Germline-derived CDR1 and CDR2 are SEHNR and FQNEAQ (reference sequence). The CDR3 runs to 14 residues. Trimming stripped 4 bases from V and 5 bases from J, with 14 bases between. The CDR3 coding sequence is TGTGCCAGCAGCTCCCGGGGGATGGCGGAGACCCAGTACTTC. It is translated as CASSSRGMAETQYF.

The rearrangement uses TRBV4-3 and TRBJ1-5; D unclear. The CDR3 has 14 amino acids. Deletions cut 2 bases from V and 2 bases from J, with 7 bases between. Germline lookup yields CDR1 LGHNA and CDR2 YSLEER. The CDR3 bases are TGCGCCAGCAGCCAAAAGCAGGGCAATCAGCCCCAGCATTTT. This gives the protein CASSQKQGNQPQHF.

In its sample, this clonotype is medium-sized. The rearrangement uses TRBV18 and TRBJ1-2; TRBD1 might be the D (5 bases). The CDR3 extends over 14 amino acids. Per the germline V gene, CDR1 is KGHSH and CDR2 is LQKENI. Trimming took off 2 bases at V and 2 bases at J, with 9 bases between the two ends. CDR3 in amino acids: CASSPGGPNYGYTF. CDR3 sequence (DNA): TGTGCCAGCTCACCAGGGGGACCGAACTATGGCTACACCTTC.

This clonotype rates as large. This chain uses TRBV19 with TRBJ2-2; 8 bases are shared with TRBD1. Germline CDR1 is LNHDA and CDR2 is SQIVND (reference sequence). The CDR3 loop spans 15 amino acids. With V trimmed by 8 bases and J by 1 base, 6 bases remained unmatched. The CDR3, as DNA: TGTGCCAGTGCCGACGGACAGGGGAACACCGGGGAGCTGTTTTTT. It translates to CASADGQGNTGELFF. Full variable domain (outside the CDR3, taken from reference TRBV19 and TRBJ2-2): DGGITQSPKYLFRKEGQNVTLSCEQNLNHDAMYWYRQDPGQGLRLIYYSQIVNDFQKGDIAEGYSVSREKKESFPLTVTSAQKNPTAFYLCASADGQGNTGELFFGEGSRLTVL.

This clonotype was observed a handful of times. The chain joins TRBV18 to TRBJ1-5; tentative D call: TRBD1 (5 bases). Trimming left V 3 bases short and J 3 bases short, with 9 bases between. The CDR3 is 14 amino acids. Germline CDR1 and CDR2: KGHSH and LQKENI. CDR3 in amino acids: CASSPDRNNQPQHF. CDR3 coding DNA: TGTGCCAGCTCACCCGACAGAAACAATCAGCCCCAGCATTTT.

This clonotype was seen only a few times. The rearrangement links TRBV5-6 to TRBJ1-5; TRBD1 might be the D (5 bases). V was cut by 0 bases and J by 5 bases, with 9 bases left in between. CDR3 size: 14 residues. Germline values: CDR1 SGHDT, CDR2 YYEEEE. The CDR3 is CASSLAGGDQPQHF. The CDR3 DNA reads TGTGCCAGCAGCTTGGCGGGAGGGGATCAGCCCCAGCATTTT.

A remark on this clonotype: One end of the junction is discordant with germline, which a read error may explain. The chain uses TRBV5-6 and TRBJ1-2; D is unclear. The CDR3 has 15 residues. CDR1 SGHDT and CDR2 YYEEEE come from the germline V gene. CDR3 DNA: TGCGCCAGCAGCTTGGCCCCACAGACTAACTATGGCTACACCTTC. The encoded protein is CASSLAPQTNYGYTF.

Relative to its sample, this clonotype is medium-sized. This sequence joins TRBV6-5 and TRBJ2-7; no definite D call. Germline CDR1 and CDR2: MNHEY and SVGAGI. V was clipped by 0 bases and J by 2 bases, with 11 bases between them. CDR3 length equals 15 residues. The CDR3 sequence is CASSYSSAYPYEQYF. DNA for the CDR3: TGTGCCAGCAGTTACTCTTCAGCCTATCCCTACGAGCAGTACTTC.

By its share, this clonotype is medium-sized (0.01 to 0.1%). The chain has TRBV6-1 and TRBJ2-7; D unresolved. The CDR3 is 14 residues long. Trimming took 6 bases from V and 3 from J, leaving 15 bases between them. CDR1 and CDR2 (germline): MNHNS, SASEGT. CDR3 sequence reads: CASRNTAEYYEQYF. CDR3 coding DNA: TGTGCCAGCAGAAACACGGCGGAGTACTACGAGCAGTACTTC.

This clonotype was found a few times. V usage is TRBV6-1 and J usage is TRBJ1-5, with D possibly being TRBD1 (6 bases). Looked up from germline, CDR1 is MNHNS and CDR2 is SASEGT. V shed 7 bases and J shed 0 bases, with 19 bases lying between them. The CDR3 runs 17 residues. The CDR3 is CASTKPPRDNSNQPQHF. Here the CDR3 DNA reads TGTGCCAGCACCAAGCCCCCCAGGGACAATAGCAATCAGCCCCAGCATTTT.

This clonotype is medium-sized. This sequence joins TRBV6-5 and TRBJ2-2; 9 bases map to TRBD2. V was clipped by 0 bases and J by 1 base; unmatched bases: 0. The CDR3 is 16 residues long. The germline V gene has CDR1 MNHEY and CDR2 SVGAGI. CDR3 bases: TGTGCCAGCAGTTACTCGACTAGCGGGAACACCGGGGAGCTGTTTTTT. Translating gives CASSYSTSGNTGELFF.

This clonotype is classed as medium-sized. This chain connects TRBV6-5 to TRBJ2-3; D might be TRBD1 (5 bases). The CDR3 runs to 14 residues. The V and J ends lost 5 bases and 4 bases respectively, with 13 bases between them. Germline V gives CDR1 MNHEY, CDR2 SVGAGI. The CDR3 here is CASSERAGSDTQYF. As DNA, the CDR3 is TGTGCCAGCAGTGAAAGGGCAGGGTCAGATACGCAGTATTTT.

By its share, this clonotype is medium-sized. V usage is TRBV6-2 or TRBV6-3 and J usage is TRBJ2-7, with 12 bases lining up with TRBD2. Germline-derived CDR1 and CDR2 are MNHEY and SVGEGT. J gave up 4 bases and V 6 bases, and 4 bases lay outside the gene matches. This CDR3 contains 14 residues. CDR3 DNA sequence: TGTGCCAGCAGAACTAGCGGGGGGAAGTACGAGCAGTACTTC. Its protein product is CASRTSGGKYEQYF.

The V gene is TRBV20-1, the J gene TRBJ2-1; TRBD2 matches at 11 bases. The trim removed 4 bases at V and 7 bases at J, leaving 9 bases unmatched. Germline V CDR1 and CDR2: DFQATT, SNEGSKA (reference sequence). This CDR3 has 15 amino acids. CDR3: CSATSLAGVSNEQFF. DNA for the CDR3: TGCAGTGCTACCTCACTAGCGGGGGTGAGTAATGAGCAGTTCTTC.

This clonotype is medium-sized (0.01 to 0.1%) within its sample. The rearrangement joins TRBV27 to TRBJ2-3; D may be TRBD2 (7 bases). The ends were cut back, 6 bases at V and 1 base at J, with 23 bases in the middle. The CDR3 loop spans 18 amino acids. CDR1 is MNHEY, CDR2 SMNVEV, per germline (reference sequence). The CDR3 bases are TGTGCCAGCAGCTGGGTGGGGGCTAGCGGATTCCGCACAGATACGCAGTATTTT. Its protein is CASSWVGASGFRTDTQYF.

This clonotype is termed medium-sized. This chain uses TRBV18 with TRBJ2-3, with 8 bases matching TRBD2. In germline, CDR1 is KGHSH, CDR2 LQKENI. CDR3 length: 15 amino acids. J lost 0 bases, V lost 4 bases, and 3 bases had no gene match. For the CDR3, the DNA is TGTGCCAGCTCACTACGGGGGGGTAGCACAGATACGCAGTATTTT. Protein product: CASSLRGGSTDTQYF.

This clonotype occurred a few times. The chain links TRBV12-3 or TRBV12-4 to TRBJ2-5; D remains unclear. The CDR3 extends over 11 amino acids. V dropped 2 bases and J dropped 7 bases, with 5 bases sitting between them. The CDR3 is CASSLKGTQYF. The CDR3 DNA follows: TGTGCCAGCAGTTTAAAGGGGACCCAGTACTTC.